This T cell receptor (beta chain) was identified in a study of PD-1 and CTLA-4 blockade in melanoma. The assay was immunoSEQ multiplex PCR, and TCRdb's table has in-frame clones only and misses some. The sample consists of 15,000 to 20,000 clones, 60% to 75% of them appearing once. Germline CDR1 and CDR2: SGDLS and YYNGEE. Between the trimmed V and J ends, which lost 4 bases and 5 bases, there was a span of 16 bases. The CDR3 spans 14 residues. The sequenced sample was CD8+ T cells from peripheral blood, obtained before anti-PD-1 treatment. This TCR derives from a human donor with melanoma. This chain joins TRBV9 and TRBJ2-7; maybe TRBD2 (5 bases). The CDR3 reads CASSPPGSYHEQYF. Written as DNA, the CDR3 is TGTGCCAGCAGCCCCCCGGGGTCTTACCACGAGCAGTACTTC.